This T cell receptor (beta chain) was documented in a study of shared clonotypes between healthy human individuals. The protocol was immunoSEQ multiplex PCR, while the TCRdb copy is restricted to in-frame clones and leaves out a portion. The sample yields around 350,000 clones, around four fifths seen once. The CDR3 has 13 residues. In germline, CDR1 is SGHRS, CDR2 YFSETQ. V was pared by 0 bases and J by 7 bases, with 10 bases between. This clonotype was obtained from a man aged 30 to 45 in good health. The sequenced material came from memory CD4+ T cells sorted from blood. Subset given: CD45RA-negative fraction. V gene TRBV5-1 combines with J gene TRBJ1-1; D possibly corresponds to TRBD1 (6 bases). The chain's CDR3 is CASSLEQGDEAFF. Written as DNA, the CDR3 is TGCGCCAGCAGCTTGGAACAGGGTGATGAAGCTTTCTTT.